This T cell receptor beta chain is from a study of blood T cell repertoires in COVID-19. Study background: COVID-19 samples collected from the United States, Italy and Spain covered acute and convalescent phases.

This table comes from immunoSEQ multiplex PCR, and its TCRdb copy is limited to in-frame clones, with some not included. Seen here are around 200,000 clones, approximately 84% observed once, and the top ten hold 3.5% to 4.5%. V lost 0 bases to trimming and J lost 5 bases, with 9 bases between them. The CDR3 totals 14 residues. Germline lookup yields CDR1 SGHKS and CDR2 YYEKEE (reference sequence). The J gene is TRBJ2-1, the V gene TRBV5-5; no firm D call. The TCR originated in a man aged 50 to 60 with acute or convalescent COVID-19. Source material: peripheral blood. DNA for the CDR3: TGTGCCAGCAGCTTGGGCGGTTTCGACAATGAGCAGTTCTTC. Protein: CASSLGGFDNEQFF.